This section outlines one T cell receptor (beta chain) sequence together with its context. What it binds is unknown. This entry is derived from a study of healthy donors' naive CD4 and CD8 T cells. Trimming took 1 base from V and 1 from J, leaving 19 bases between them. The CDR3 totals 18 residues. Germline loops: CDR1 MGHRA, CDR2 YSYEKL. Regarding the study as a whole: Negatively charged CDR3s marked CD8+ lineage; positively charged CDR3s marked CD4+ lineage. Naive CD4+ and CD8+ cells reportedly differed in usage of most V and J genes.

TCR libraries were built from approximately 0.55 ug of total RNA by linear amplification. Each CDR3 protein gets one entry after TCRdb re-called the reads with MiXCR. The repertoire holds 180,000 or so distinct CDR3 sequences, with 65% to 75% as singletons. The source is a pool of human donors in good health; the sample pools cells from several healthy donors. Sequenced input: naive CD4+ and CD8+ T cells sorted from blood, pooled from several donors. The V and J genes are TRBV4-1 and TRBJ1-1, with D maybe TRBD1 (6 bases). For the CDR3, the DNA is TGCGCCAGCAGCCAAGTAAGTCCAATTTCGACAGGGAACACTGAAGCTTTCTTT. Residues: CASSQVSPISTGNTEAFF.